These 31 T cell receptor beta chains were sequenced from one sample in a study of CD8 T cells in ankylosing spondylitis. TCRdb used MiXCR to reprocess the 5' RACE reads, holding one entry per CDR3 protein. The sample shows 80,000 to 90,000 distinct CDR3 sequences, around 26% of them seen only once. Sequenced: blood, either unsorted or a sorted T cell fraction (not recorded which). Source of these receptors: a male donor with ankylosing spondylitis or in good health (not recorded which).

The J gene is TRBJ1-4, the V gene TRBV9; D remains ambiguous. This CDR3 comprises 16 residues. V was trimmed by 3 bases and J by 0 bases, leaving 12 bases between them. Germline CDR1 reads SGDLS; CDR2 reads YYNGEE. The CDR3 DNA reads TGTGCCAGCAGCGACCATGGACGTGCAACTAATGAAAAACTGTTTTTT. Its protein product is CASSDHGRATNEKLFF.

The chain carries TRBV20-1 and TRBJ2-3, with 14 positions matching TRBD2. The CDR3 covers 19 residues. Per the germline V gene, CDR1 is DFQATT and CDR2 is SNEGSKA (reference sequence). The V segment lost 6 bases and the J segment 0 bases; nucleotides outside the gene matches: 14. The DNA for the CDR3 is TGCAGTGCCACCCCCTATCCGGGACTAGCGGGGGAGAGCACAGATACGCAGTATTTT. The encoded protein is CSATPYPGLAGESTDTQYF.

The chain carries TRBV28 and TRBJ2-2; D may be TRBD2 (5 bases). The CDR3 covers 17 residues. Germline V gives CDR1 MDHEN, CDR2 SYDVKM. With 7 bases removed from V and 1 base from J, the gap between germline ends came to 19 bases. The CDR3 nucleotides are TGTGCCAGCACGTCGCCCCGGGATTCCTTGAACACCGGGGAGCTGTTTTTT. Its protein product is CASTSPRDSLNTGELFF. The variable domain in full, with the rest retrieved from reference TRBV28 and TRBJ2-2, is DVKVTQSSRYLVKRTGEKVFLECVQDMDHENMFWYRQDPGLGLRLIYFSYDVKMKEKGDIPEGYSVSREKKERFSLILESASTNQTSMYLCASTSPRDSLNTGELFFGEGSRLTVL.

This clonotype was seen a handful of times. V and J are TRBV12-3 or TRBV12-4 and TRBJ2-5; D call uncertain. The ends were cut back, 8 bases at V and 9 bases at J, with 16 bases in the middle. This CDR3 has 12 amino acids. DNA of the CDR3: TGTGCCAGCCGTGTCTTCCCTGGGGCCCAGTACTTC. Protein product: CASRVFPGAQYF.

The genes are TRBV6-1 and TRBJ1-2; D is uncertain. Germline lookup yields CDR1 MNHNS and CDR2 SASEGT. Trimming took 7 bases from V and 3 from J, leaving 15 bases between them. The CDR3 length is 14 residues. The chain's CDR3 is CASTTGGLDYGYTF. The CDR3 bases are TGTGCCAGCACCACGGGTGGGCTCGACTATGGCTACACCTTC.

This clonotype was seen at least ten times. V is TRBV5-1 and J is TRBJ2-7; D uncertain. The length of the CDR3 is 13 residues. V lost 0 bases, J lost 6 bases, and 10 bases lay in between. Germline CDR1 is SGHRS and CDR2 is YFSETQ. Written as DNA, the CDR3 is TGCGCCAGCAGCTTGGGTACATCGATCGAGCAGTACTTC. Translation: CASSLGTSIEQYF.

A few counts support this clonotype. The CDR3 is CASSLELWNNEQFF. The CDR3 DNA follows: TGCGCCAGCAGCTTGGAGTTGTGGAACAATGAGCAGTTCTTC. J is TRBJ2-1 and V is TRBV5-1; D remains ambiguous. There are 14 residues in the CDR3. Trimming cost V 0 bases and J 5 bases, with 9 bases left between them. From germline, CDR1 is SGHRS and CDR2 YFSETQ.

The chain joins TRBV16 to TRBJ2-1; TRBD1 matches at 10 bases. V lost 4 bases, J lost 14 bases, and 8 bases stayed unmatched. Germline CDR1 reads KGHSY; CDR2 reads FQNENV. CDR3 length equals 13 residues. CDR3 protein: CASSRTDRGREFF. The CDR3 bases are TGTGCCAGCAGCCGGACCGACAGGGGGCGGGAGTTCTTC. The whole variable domain, remainder taken from reference TRBV16 and TRBJ2-1, is GEEVAQTPKHLVRGEGQKAKLYCAPIKGHSYVFWYQQVLKNEFKFLISFQNENVFDETGMPKERFSAKCLPNSPCSLEIQATKLEDSAVYFCASSRTDRGREFFGPGTRLTVL.

The chain links TRBV20-1 to TRBJ2-2, with 12 nucleotides matching TRBD2. The germline CDR1 and CDR2 sequences are DFQATT and SNEGSKA (reference sequence). J gave up 1 base and V 5 bases, and 2 bases lay outside the gene matches. The length of the CDR3 is 15 residues. Written as DNA, the CDR3 is TGCAGTGCTCTAGCGGGGGGGATGAACACCGGGGAGCTGTTTTTT. This gives the protein CSALAGGMNTGELFF.

In this sample, this clonotype turned up a few times. V gene TRBV5-1 combines with J gene TRBJ2-1; D is ambiguous. Trimming took 7 bases from V and 8 from J, leaving 13 bases between them. This CDR3 has 12 amino acids. The germline V gene has CDR1 SGHRS and CDR2 YFSETQ. The CDR3 spells CASPLASDEQFF. The CDR3 region has the DNA TGCGCCAGCCCCCTTGCTAGTGATGAGCAGTTCTTC.

This clonotype was recorded a few times. The chain couples TRBV18 to TRBJ2-6, with D uncertain. The germline V and J ends were trimmed by 3 bases and 3 bases, with 12 bases remaining between them. The CDR3 loop spans 16 amino acids. The V gene's germline CDR1 is KGHSH and CDR2 LQKENI. The CDR3 region is CASSPPQVYGANVLTF. The CDR3 nucleotides read TGTGCCAGCTCACCCCCCCAGGTCTATGGGGCCAACGTCCTGACTTTC.

The gene calls are TRBV5-1 and TRBJ2-7; no reliable D call. V was trimmed by 4 bases and J by 2 bases, leaving 10 bases between them. CDR3 length: 13 residues. CDR1 SGHRS and CDR2 YFSETQ come from the germline V gene. In DNA, the CDR3 is TGCGCCAGCAGCGCCCTTCGGACCTACGAGCAGTACTTC. It translates to CASSALRTYEQYF.

This chain uses TRBV18 with TRBJ1-6; D remains unclear. The CDR3 extends over 15 amino acids. Trimming pared 3 bases from V and 6 bases from J, leaving 12 bases between. From germline, CDR1 is KGHSH and CDR2 LQKENI. The CDR3 reads CASSPVRAINSPLHF. CDR3 DNA sequence: TGTGCCAGCTCACCCGTGCGGGCAATTAATTCACCCCTCCACTTT.

The rearrangement uses TRBV28 and TRBJ1-6; no reliable D call. The CDR3 runs 14 residues. Germline-derived CDR1 and CDR2 are MDHEN and SYDVKM. Trimming cost V 8 bases and J 0 bases, with 8 bases left between them. The CDR3 sequence is CASAEGSYNSPLHF. CDR3 nucleotides: TGTGCCAGCGCTGAGGGCTCCTATAATTCACCCCTCCACTTT.

The rearrangement joins TRBV18 to TRBJ1-1; 8 nucleotides line up with TRBD1. Trimming removed 0 bases from V and 2 bases from J; junction bases left unmatched: 2. CDR3 length: 15 amino acids. Looked up from germline, CDR1 is KGHSH and CDR2 is LQKENI. The CDR3: CASSPPTGANTEAFF. DNA of the CDR3: TGTGCCAGCTCACCACCGACAGGGGCTAACACTGAAGCTTTCTTT.

This clonotype has a count of ten or more. The gene calls are TRBV3-1 and TRBJ1-1, with D unresolved. The CDR3 consists of 14 residues. The germline V gene has CDR1 LGHDT and CDR2 YNNKEL (reference sequence). With 1 base removed from V and 8 bases from J, the gap between germline ends came to 14 bases. This CDR3 is CASSQAFKDGEAFF. In nucleotides, the CDR3 is TGTGCCAGCAGCCAAGCGTTTAAAGACGGGGAAGCTTTCTTT.

In this sample, this clonotype turned up a few times. The genes are TRBV28 and TRBJ1-2, with D possibly TRBD1 on 6 matching bases. Germline V gene sequence: CDR1 MDHEN, CDR2 SYDVKM. CDR3 size: 12 residues. The ends were cut back, 5 bases at V and 4 bases at J, with 8 bases in the middle. The CDR3 region is CASSRTAYGYTF. The CDR3 DNA follows: TGTGCCAGCAGTCGGACAGCCTATGGCTACACCTTC.

This clonotype was observed a few times. The chain couples TRBV5-1 to TRBJ2-1; D gene unclear. The CDR3 sequence is 14 residues long. Germline CDR1 SGHRS, CDR2 YFSETQ. V was shortened by 0 bases and J by 4 bases, with 8 bases between the two germline ends. The chain's CDR3 is CASSLGSTYNEQFF. The CDR3 region has the DNA TGCGCCAGCAGCTTGGGGTCCACTTACAATGAGCAGTTCTTC. Looking up the rest from reference TRBV5-1 and TRBJ2-1 gives the full variable domain: KAGVTQTPRYLIKTRGQQVTLSCSPISGHRSVSWYQQTPGQGLQFLFEYFSETQRNKGNFPGRFSGRQFSNSRSEMNVSTLELGDSALYLCASSLGSTYNEQFFGPGTRLTVL.

J is TRBJ2-3 and V is TRBV12-3 or TRBV12-4; unclear D gene. The CDR3 is 11 amino acids. Trimming removed 6 bases at V and 6 bases at J, with 7 bases between. The CDR3 is CASRGRDTQYF. The CDR3 nucleotides are TGTGCCAGCAGGGGAAGGGATACGCAGTATTTT.

In its sample, this clonotype was seen a few times. The chain couples TRBV5-1 to TRBJ2-2; D remains unclear. In germline, CDR1 is SGHRS, CDR2 YFSETQ. The CDR3 covers 16 residues. With 0 bases removed from V and 0 bases from J, the gap between germline ends came to 9 bases. CDR3 sequence reads: CASSLEGMANTGELFF. The DNA for the CDR3 is TGCGCCAGCAGCTTGGAGGGCATGGCGAACACCGGGGAGCTGTTTTTT.

This rearrangement joins TRBV5-1 to TRBJ2-2, with a tentative D call TRBD2 (6 bases). The germline V gene encodes CDR1 SGHRS and CDR2 YFSETQ. V shed 4 bases and J shed 13 bases, with 17 bases lying between them. The CDR3 length is 13 residues. The CDR3 coding sequence is TGCGCCAGCAGCCCCCCTGGGGACTCGGGGCTGTTTTTT. This codes for CASSPPGDSGLFF.

The chain couples TRBV5-8 to TRBJ2-3; 7 bases agree with TRBD2. Germline V gene data show CDR1 as SGHTS and CDR2 as YDEGEE. V shed 0 bases, J shed 5 bases, and the junction held 9 bases outside the gene matches. CDR3 length: 16 residues. CDR3 sequence reads: CASSLDHAGVGDTQYF. The CDR3 DNA reads TGTGCCAGCAGCTTGGATCACGCGGGAGTAGGAGATACGCAGTATTTT.

This chain joins TRBV3-1 and TRBJ2-3; 12 nucleotides line up with TRBD2. J lost 4 bases, V lost 3 bases, and 8 bases had no gene match. Germline CDR1 LGHDT, CDR2 YNNKEL (reference sequence). The CDR3 covers 17 residues. The CDR3 spells CASSHLAGGPGADTQYF. In DNA, the CDR3 is TGTGCCAGCAGCCACCTAGCGGGAGGGCCCGGTGCAGATACGCAGTATTTT.

The table lists this clonotype with a few counts. V usage is TRBV5-1 and J usage is TRBJ1-1; D may be TRBD1 (5 bases). Germline V gene lookup returns CDR1 SGHRS and CDR2 YFSETQ. Trimming shortened V by 4 bases and J by 0 bases, and 13 bases separated the two germline ends. There are 15 residues in the CDR3. The CDR3 region is CASSVRQGVNTEAFF. CDR3 sequence (DNA): TGCGCCAGCAGCGTCCGGCAGGGTGTGAACACTGAAGCTTTCTTT.

This clonotype has a handful of counts. The chain uses TRBV18 and TRBJ2-5, with D tentatively TRBD1 (6 bases). CDR1 is KGHSH, CDR2 LQKENI, per germline. Trimming cost V 6 bases and J 2 bases, with 7 bases left between them. CDR3 length: 12 residues. CDR3 DNA sequence: TGTGCCAGCTCGGGGACACAAGAGACCCAGTACTTC. Translation gives CASSGTQETQYF.

There are a few counts of this clonotype. The genes are TRBV9 and TRBJ2-3, with 7 positions matching TRBD2. This CDR3 is 16 amino acids long. J lost 0 bases, V lost 2 bases, and 6 bases had no gene match. Germline CDR1 is SGDLS and CDR2 is YYNGEE. As DNA, the CDR3 is TGTGCCAGCAGCGTTTCGCGGGAGAGTAGCACAGATACGCAGTATTTT. As protein: CASSVSRESSTDTQYF.

V and J are TRBV9 and TRBJ2-3, with D unclear. V was trimmed by 4 bases and J by 2 bases, leaving 8 bases between them. Looked up from germline, CDR1 is SGDLS and CDR2 is YYNGEE. The CDR3 totals 13 residues. The CDR3 sequence: CASSPSYTDTQYF. Here the CDR3 DNA reads TGTGCCAGCAGCCCCTCGTACACAGATACGCAGTATTTT.

This clonotype was found once. This chain uses TRBV29-1 with TRBJ2-1, with TRBD2 identical over 8 bases. The germline gives CDR1 SQVTM, CDR2 ANQGSEA. The J segment lost 9 bases and the V segment lost 4 bases, leaving 11 bases of the junction unmatched. This CDR3 is built from 14 residues. CDR3 region: CSVVGTRDNSEQFF. The CDR3 coding sequence is TGCAGCGTTGTAGGGACTAGAGACAACAGTGAGCAGTTCTTC.

This clonotype was recorded a few times. The V call is TRBV6-1, the J call TRBJ2-5; TRBD1 matches 7 bases. Trimming at V came to 5 bases and at J to 0 bases, leaving 3 bases not matched to a gene. The CDR3 is made up of 14 amino acids. Per germline, CDR1 MNHNS and CDR2 SASEGT. The CDR3 region is CASSQGTDQETQYF. In DNA, the CDR3 is TGTGCCAGCAGTCAAGGGACAGACCAAGAGACCCAGTACTTC.

The rearrangement joins TRBV9 to TRBJ2-1; 8 bases line up with TRBD2. The CDR3 has 15 amino acids. The germline gives CDR1 SGDLS, CDR2 YYNGEE. Trimming at V came to 0 bases and at J to 9 bases, leaving 8 bases not matched to a gene. CDR3 nucleotides: TGTGCCAGCAGCGTAGTGTCCGGGGGGGCGGGTGAGCAGTTCTTC. Its protein is CASSVVSGGAGEQFF.

This clonotype has only a few counts. The V gene is TRBV9, the J gene TRBJ1-2; D not certain. This CDR3 is 16 amino acids long. Looked up from germline, CDR1 is SGDLS and CDR2 is YYNGEE. The V end lost 0 bases, the J end lost 6 bases, and 18 bases lay between the germline ends. CDR3: CASSVGGWGSSDGYTF. CDR3 coding DNA: TGTGCCAGCAGCGTAGGAGGGTGGGGAAGTAGCGATGGCTACACCTTC.